The next 7 T cell receptor beta chains were all read from a single sample in a study of T cell clones after liver transplantation. This table comes from immunoSEQ multiplex PCR, and its TCRdb copy is limited to in-frame clones, with some not included. Of around 35,000 clones in the sample, around 94% were seen once. Sample: CD8+ T cells from blood, taken 12 months after liver transplant. Receptor source: a human patient who received a liver transplant. Some T cells may be supplied by the graft donor.

The chain carries TRBV5-1 and TRBJ2-7, with no clear D. The V end lost 5 bases, the J end lost 3 bases, and 9 bases lay between the germline ends. There are 12 residues in the CDR3. The germline V gene has CDR1 SGHRS and CDR2 YFSETQ. The CDR3 loop reads CASRGRFYEQYF. The CDR3, as DNA: TGCGCCAGCAGGGGTAGATTCTACGAGCAGTACTTC. The full variable domain, its missing parts supplied by reference TRBV5-1 and TRBJ2-7, is KAGVTQTPRYLIKTRGQQVTLSCSPISGHRSVSWYQQTPGQGLQFLFEYFSETQRNKGNFPGRFSGRQFSNSRSEMNVSTLELGDSALYLCASRGRFYEQYFGPGTRLTVT.

In this sample, this clone turned up once. The chain has TRBV7-2 and TRBJ2-7; 7 bases match TRBD1. The V and J ends lost 1 base and 0 bases, in that order; junction bases with no gene match: 3. The CDR3 has 15 amino acids. CDR1 and CDR2 (germline): SGHTA, FQGNSA. Here the CDR3 DNA reads TGTGCCAGCAGCTTAGATCCAGGGGGCTCCTACGAGCAGTACTTC. Its protein is CASSLDPGGSYEQYF.

The chain has TRBV5-6 and TRBJ2-1; D may correspond to TRBD1 or TRBD2 (5 bases each). The CDR3 runs to 15 residues. V dropped 2 bases and J dropped 4 bases, with 13 bases sitting between them. Germline V gene lookup returns CDR1 SGHDT and CDR2 YYEEEE. CDR3 sequence: CASSFSDRPYNEQFF. The CDR3 coding sequence is TGTGCCAGCAGCTTTAGCGACAGACCTTACAATGAGCAGTTCTTC.

The J gene is TRBJ2-7, the V gene TRBV27; either TRBD1 or TRBD2 may supply D (6 bases each). Germline V gene data show CDR1 as MNHEY and CDR2 as SMNVEV (reference sequence). V was pared by 6 bases and J by 2 bases, with 17 bases between. This CDR3 is 15 amino acids long. The CDR3, as DNA: TGTGCCAGCAGGACCGGGGGCAGGACCCCCTACGAGCAGTACTTC. It specifies CASRTGGRTPYEQYF.

The V and J genes are TRBV7-8 and TRBJ2-1; 13 nucleotides line up with TRBD2. Germline CDR1 is SGHVS and CDR2 is FQNEAQ. The J segment lost 7 bases and the V segment lost 5 bases, leaving 5 bases of the junction unmatched. This CDR3 spans 15 amino acids. This chain's CDR3 is CASSKLAGGGNEQFF. CDR3 nucleotides: TGTGCCAGCAGCAAACTAGCGGGAGGGGGGAATGAGCAGTTCTTC.

The chain carries TRBV6-6 and TRBJ2-7; D is perhaps TRBD1 (6 bases). The germline V gene encodes CDR1 MNHNY and CDR2 SVGAGI (reference sequence). With 7 bases removed from V and 2 bases from J, the gap between germline ends came to 21 bases. There are 16 residues in the CDR3. The CDR3 loop reads CASTSEEQGRPYEQYF. Here the CDR3 DNA reads TGTGCCAGCACCTCTGAGGAACAGGGACGACCCTACGAGCAGTACTTC.

This clone is medium-sized (0.01 to 0.1%) in the sample. The chain has TRBV28 and TRBJ2-7; 9 bases fit TRBD1. Trimming removed 6 bases from V and 7 bases from J; junction bases left unmatched: 7. Germline lookup yields CDR1 MDHEN and CDR2 SYDVKM. This CDR3 has 13 amino acids. The CDR3 loop reads CASSLTGGWEQYF. CDR3 sequence (DNA): TGTGCCAGCAGCCTTACAGGGGGCTGGGAGCAGTACTTC.